This T cell receptor (beta chain) was sequenced for a study of radiotherapy plus CTLA-4 blockade in lung cancer. Findings and limits, study-wide: Researchers report tumor-derived TCR clones expanding in blood after radiotherapy plus ipilimumab.

Assay used: immunoSEQ multiplex PCR; TCRdb lists only in-frame clones, some missing. The table shows tens of thousands of clones, with around four fifths occurring only once. Worth noting for this clone: Its antigen is unidentified.

Per the germline V gene, CDR1 is MGHRA and CDR2 is YSYEKL. The CDR3 totals 16 residues. Trimming removed 0 bases at V and 4 bases at J, with 15 bases between. Sequenced material: peripheral blood, taken from a patient treated with radiotherapy plus ipilimumab. This receptor was taken from a human donor with non-small cell lung cancer that progressed on radiotherapy plus ipilimumab. The chain joins TRBV4-1 to TRBJ1-2, with D perhaps matching TRBD1 (6 bases). In DNA form, the CDR3 reads TGCGCCAGCAGCCAAGATCAATCAGGGGCCCTCTATGGCTACACCTTC. Its translation is CASSQDQSGALYGYTF.